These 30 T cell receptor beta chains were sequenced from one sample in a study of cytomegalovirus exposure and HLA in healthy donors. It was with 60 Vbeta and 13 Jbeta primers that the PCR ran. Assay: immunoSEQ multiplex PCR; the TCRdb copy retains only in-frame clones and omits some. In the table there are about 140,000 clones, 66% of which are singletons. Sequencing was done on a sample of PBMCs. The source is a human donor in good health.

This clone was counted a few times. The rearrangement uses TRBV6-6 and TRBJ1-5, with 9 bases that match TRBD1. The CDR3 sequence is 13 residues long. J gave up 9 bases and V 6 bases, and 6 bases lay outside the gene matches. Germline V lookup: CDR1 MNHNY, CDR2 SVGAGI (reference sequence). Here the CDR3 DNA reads TGTGCCAGCAGCCGGGACAGGGAGCGGCCCCAGCATTTT. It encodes CASSRDRERPQHF.

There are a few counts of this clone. CDR3 nucleotide sequence: TGTGCCAGCAGCTTCTTTCGGAAACTGTTTTTT. Its protein is CASSFFRKLFF. The rearrangement uses TRBV13 and TRBJ1-4; D gene unclear. The V end lost 3 bases, the J end lost 11 bases, and 7 bases lay between the germline ends. The CDR3 extends over 11 amino acids. In germline, CDR1 is PRHDT, CDR2 FYEKMQ (reference sequence).

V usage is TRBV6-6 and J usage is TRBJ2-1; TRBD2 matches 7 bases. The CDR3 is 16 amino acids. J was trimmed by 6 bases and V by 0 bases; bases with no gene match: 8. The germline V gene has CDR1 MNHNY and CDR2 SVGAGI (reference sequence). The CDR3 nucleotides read TGTGCCAGCAGTTACTCAACGGGGGGAAGCGGCAATGAGCAGTTCTTC. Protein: CASSYSTGGSGNEQFF.

In DNA form, the CDR3 reads TGCGCCAGCAGCCTAACCGGGACAGGGGAAAACTATGGCTACACCTTC. Encoded protein: CASSLTGTGENYGYTF. The J gene is TRBJ1-2, the V gene TRBV5-1, with 10 bases lining up with TRBD1. The CDR3 totals 16 residues. Germline CDR1 reads SGHRS; CDR2 reads YFSETQ. Unmatched junction bases numbered 8, after V lost 4 bases and J lost 2 bases.

The CDR3 nucleotides read TGCAGCGTTGTGAGGTCTAGCACAGATACGCAGTATTTT. The encoded protein is CSVVRSSTDTQYF. This chain links TRBV29-1 with TRBJ2-3, with no clear D. This CDR3 comprises 13 residues. Trimming removed 4 bases from V and 0 bases from J, with 8 bases in between. Germline loops: CDR1 SQVTM, CDR2 ANQGSEA.

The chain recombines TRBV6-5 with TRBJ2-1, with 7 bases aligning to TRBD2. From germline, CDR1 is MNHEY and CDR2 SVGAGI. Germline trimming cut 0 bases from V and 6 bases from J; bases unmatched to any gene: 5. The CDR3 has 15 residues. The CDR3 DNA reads TGTGCCAGCAGTTACTCGACTAGCATGGGCAATGAGCAGTTCTTC. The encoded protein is CASSYSTSMGNEQFF.

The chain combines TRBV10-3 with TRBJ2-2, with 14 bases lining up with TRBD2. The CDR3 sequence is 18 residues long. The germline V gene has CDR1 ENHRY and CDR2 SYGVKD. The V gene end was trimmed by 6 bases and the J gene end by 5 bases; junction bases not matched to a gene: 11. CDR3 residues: CAIRPGTSGSGRTGELFF. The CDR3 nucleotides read TGTGCCATCAGACCAGGGACTAGCGGGAGTGGAAGGACCGGGGAGCTGTTTTTT.

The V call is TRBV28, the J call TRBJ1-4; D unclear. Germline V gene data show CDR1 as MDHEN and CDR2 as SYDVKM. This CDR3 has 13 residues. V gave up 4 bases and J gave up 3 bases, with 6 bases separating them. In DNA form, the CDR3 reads TGTGCCAGCAGTTACGGTTCTAATGAAAAACTGTTTTTT. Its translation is CASSYGSNEKLFF.

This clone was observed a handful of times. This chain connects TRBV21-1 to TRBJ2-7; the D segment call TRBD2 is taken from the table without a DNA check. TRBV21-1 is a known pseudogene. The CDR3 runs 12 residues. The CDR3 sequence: CASSPPRLSRYF. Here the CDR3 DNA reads TGTGCCAGCAGCCCCCCTAGGCTTTCCCGGTACTTC.

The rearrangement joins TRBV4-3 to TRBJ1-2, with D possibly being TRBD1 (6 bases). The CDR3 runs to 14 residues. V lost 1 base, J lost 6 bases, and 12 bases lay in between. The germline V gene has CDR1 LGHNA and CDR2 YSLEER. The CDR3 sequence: CASSQGGGGDGYTF. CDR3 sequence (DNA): TGCGCCAGCAGCCAAGGCGGGGGCGGGGATGGCTACACCTTC.

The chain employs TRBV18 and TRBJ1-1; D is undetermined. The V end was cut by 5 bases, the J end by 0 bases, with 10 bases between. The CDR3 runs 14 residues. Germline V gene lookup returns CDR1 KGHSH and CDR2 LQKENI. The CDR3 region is CASSNEGMNTEAFF. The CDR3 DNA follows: TGTGCCAGCTCAAATGAGGGCATGAACACTGAAGCTTTCTTT.

The CDR3 loop is CASKRLAGRKSYEQYF. DNA of the CDR3: TGTGCCAGCAAAAGACTAGCGGGAAGGAAATCCTACGAGCAGTACTTC. The chain recombines TRBV28 with TRBJ2-7, with 11 bases lining up with TRBD2. The CDR3 covers 16 residues. The ends lost 7 bases at V and 1 base at J; junction bases unmatched: 9. Looked up from germline, CDR1 is MDHEN and CDR2 is SYDVKM.

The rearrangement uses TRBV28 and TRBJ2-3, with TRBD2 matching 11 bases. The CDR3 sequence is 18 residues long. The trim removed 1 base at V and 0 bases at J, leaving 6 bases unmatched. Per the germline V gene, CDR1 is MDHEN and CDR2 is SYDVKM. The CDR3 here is CASSLFGGTSGSTDTQYF. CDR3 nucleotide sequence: TGTGCCAGCAGTTTATTTGGCGGGACTAGCGGTAGCACAGATACGCAGTATTTT.

CDR3 nucleotide sequence: TGCAGCGTTGTGGCGGTAGCGGCGTCCTCCTACAATGAGCAGTTCTTC. Its protein product is CSVVAVAASSYNEQFF. The V gene is TRBV29-1, the J gene TRBJ2-1, with D perhaps matching TRBD2 (6 bases). Germline V gives CDR1 SQVTM, CDR2 ANQGSEA. The CDR3 covers 16 residues. Trimming removed 4 bases at V and 0 bases at J, with 16 bases between.

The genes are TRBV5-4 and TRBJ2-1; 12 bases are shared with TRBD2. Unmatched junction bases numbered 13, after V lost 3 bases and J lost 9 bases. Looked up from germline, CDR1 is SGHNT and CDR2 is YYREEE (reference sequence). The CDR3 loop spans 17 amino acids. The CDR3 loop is CASSSGTSGRMTAEQFF. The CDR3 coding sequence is TGTGCCAGCAGCTCAGGGACTAGCGGGCGGATGACAGCTGAGCAGTTCTTC.

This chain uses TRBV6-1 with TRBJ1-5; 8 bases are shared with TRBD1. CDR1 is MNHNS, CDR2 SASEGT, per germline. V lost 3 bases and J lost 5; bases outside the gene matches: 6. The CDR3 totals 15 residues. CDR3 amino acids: CASSEGDRIYQPQHF. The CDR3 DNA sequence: TGTGCCAGCAGTGAGGGGGACAGGATCTATCAGCCCCAGCATTTT.

CDR3: CASSKRTSGGPSTDTQYF. The CDR3 nucleotides read TGTGCCAGCAGCAAACGGACTAGCGGGGGGCCTAGCACAGATACGCAGTATTTT. V gene TRBV21-1 combines with J gene TRBJ2-3; the D call in the table, TRBD2, was not verified against the DNA. TRBV21-1 is assigned pseudogene status. CDR3 length equals 18 residues.

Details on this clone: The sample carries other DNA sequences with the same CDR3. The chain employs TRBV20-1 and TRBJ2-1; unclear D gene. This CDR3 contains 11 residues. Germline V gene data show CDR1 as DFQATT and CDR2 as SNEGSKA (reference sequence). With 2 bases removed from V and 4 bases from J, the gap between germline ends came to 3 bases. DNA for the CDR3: TGCAGTGCTAGACTATACAATGAGCAGTTCTTC. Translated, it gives CSARLYNEQFF.

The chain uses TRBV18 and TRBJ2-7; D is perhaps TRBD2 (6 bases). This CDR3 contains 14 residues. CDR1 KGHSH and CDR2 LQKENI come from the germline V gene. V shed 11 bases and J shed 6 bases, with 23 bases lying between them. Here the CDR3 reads CASAPSTGAGEQYF. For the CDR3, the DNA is TGTGCCTCCGCACCGAGCACGGGAGCGGGCGAGCAGTACTTC. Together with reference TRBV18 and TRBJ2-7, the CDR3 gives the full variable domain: NAGVMQNPRHLVRRRGQEARLRCSPMKGHSHVYWYRQLPEEGLKFMVYLQKENIIDESGMPKERFSAEFPKEGPSILRIQQVVRGDSAAYFCASAPSTGAGEQYFGPGTRLTVT.

The CDR3 sequence: CASSLVSGTRNEQFF. For the CDR3, the DNA is TGTGCCAGCAGCTTAGTTAGCGGGACAAGAAATGAGCAGTTCTTC. This chain uses TRBV11-3 with TRBJ2-1, with TRBD2 matching over 8 bases. The CDR3 runs to 15 residues. Per germline, CDR1 SGHNT and CDR2 YENEEA. V shed 1 base and J 7 bases; nucleotides not matched to a gene: 6.

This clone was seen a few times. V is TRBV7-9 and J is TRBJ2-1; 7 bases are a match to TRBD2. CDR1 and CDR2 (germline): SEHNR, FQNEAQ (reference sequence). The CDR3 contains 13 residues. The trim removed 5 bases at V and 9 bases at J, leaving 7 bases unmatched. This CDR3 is CASSEDSSGEQFF. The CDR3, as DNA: TGTGCCAGCAGCGAGGATTCTAGCGGTGAGCAGTTCTTC.

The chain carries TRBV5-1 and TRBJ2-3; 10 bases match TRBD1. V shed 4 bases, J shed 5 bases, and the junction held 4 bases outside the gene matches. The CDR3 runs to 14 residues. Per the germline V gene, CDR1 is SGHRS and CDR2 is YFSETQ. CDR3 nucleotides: TGCGCCAGCAGCCCGGGACAGGGGTTAGATACGCAGTATTTT. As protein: CASSPGQGLDTQYF.

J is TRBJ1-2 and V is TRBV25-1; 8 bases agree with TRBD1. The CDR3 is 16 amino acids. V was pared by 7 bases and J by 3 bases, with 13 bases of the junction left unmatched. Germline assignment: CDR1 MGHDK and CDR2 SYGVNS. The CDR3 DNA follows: TGTGCCAGCACCGCTTATCGACAGGGGCCTTACTATGGCTACACCTTC. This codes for CASTAYRQGPYYGYTF.

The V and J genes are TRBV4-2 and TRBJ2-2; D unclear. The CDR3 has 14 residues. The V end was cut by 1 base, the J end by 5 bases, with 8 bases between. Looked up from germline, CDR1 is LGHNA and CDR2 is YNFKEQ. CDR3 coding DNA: TGTGCCAGCAGCCAAGGCCAGTGGACCGGGGAGCTGTTTTTT. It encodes CASSQGQWTGELFF.

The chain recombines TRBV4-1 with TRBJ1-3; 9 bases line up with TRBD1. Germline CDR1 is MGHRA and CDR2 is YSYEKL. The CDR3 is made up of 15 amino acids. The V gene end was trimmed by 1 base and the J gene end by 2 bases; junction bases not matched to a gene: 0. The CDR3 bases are TGCGCCAGCAGCCAAGGACAGGGGGCTGGAAACACCATATATTTT. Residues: CASSQGQGAGNTIYF.

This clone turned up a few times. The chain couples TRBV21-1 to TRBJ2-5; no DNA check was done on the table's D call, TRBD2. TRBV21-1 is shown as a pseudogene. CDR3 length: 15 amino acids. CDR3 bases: TGTGCCAGCAGCCCCCTAGCGGGATTGGGAGAGACCCAGTACTTC. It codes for CASSPLAGLGETQYF.

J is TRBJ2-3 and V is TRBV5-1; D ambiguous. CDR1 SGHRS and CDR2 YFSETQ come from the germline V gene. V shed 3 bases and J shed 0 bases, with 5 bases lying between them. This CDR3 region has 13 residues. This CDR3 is CASSWSSTDTQYF. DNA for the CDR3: TGCGCCAGCAGCTGGAGTAGCACAGATACGCAGTATTTT.

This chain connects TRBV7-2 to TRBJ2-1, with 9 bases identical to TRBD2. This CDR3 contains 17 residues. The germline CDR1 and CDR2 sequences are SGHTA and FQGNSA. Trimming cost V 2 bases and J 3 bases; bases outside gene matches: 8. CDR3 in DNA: TGTGCCAGCAGCTTATTGTCGAGACTAGCGGACTACAATGAGCAGTTCTTC. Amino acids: CASSLLSRLADYNEQFF.

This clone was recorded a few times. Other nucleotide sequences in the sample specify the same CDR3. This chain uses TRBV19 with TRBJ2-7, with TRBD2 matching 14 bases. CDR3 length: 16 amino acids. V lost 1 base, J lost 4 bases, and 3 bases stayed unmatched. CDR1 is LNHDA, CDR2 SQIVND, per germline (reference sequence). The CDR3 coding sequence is TGTGCCAGTAGTATAGGGGGGACTAGCGGGAGTTACGAGCAGTACTTC. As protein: CASSIGGTSGSYEQYF.

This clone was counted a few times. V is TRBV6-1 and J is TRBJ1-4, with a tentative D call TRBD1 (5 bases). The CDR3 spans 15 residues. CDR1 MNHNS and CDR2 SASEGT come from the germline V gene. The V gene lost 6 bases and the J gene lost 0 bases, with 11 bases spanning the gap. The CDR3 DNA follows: TGTGCCAGCAGGAGACAGCCCACAACTAATGAAAAACTGTTTTTT. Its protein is CASRRQPTTNEKLFF.